One T cell receptor (beta chain) is described in this entry. Sequenced by immunoSEQ multiplex PCR; TCRdb stores in-frame clones only, minus some. This table holds some 11,000 clones, 80% to 95% found once. This record comes from a study of T cells in tumors and immune-related adverse events. This specimen consisted of lymph node tissue, obtained from a patient treated with anti-PD-1 therapy. This receptor was obtained from a female donor with metastatic renal cell carcinoma.

The CDR3 nucleotides read TGTGCCAGCAGCAAAGAGGCAGAAAACGGGAGGACCCAGTACTTC. Protein sequence: CASSKEAENGRTQYF. The chain couples TRBV21-1 to TRBJ2-5; the table gives TRBD2 as D, unverified against the DNA. TRBV21-1 is designated a pseudogene. The CDR3 loop spans 15 amino acids.